The 32 T cell receptor beta chains below come from one sample, sequenced in a study of T cells in Graves' hyperthyroidism and ophthalmopathy. TCR beta CDR3 region amplification was performed from RNA transcripts. The HTBI set primed first-round TCR CDR3 RT-PCR. TCRdb used MiXCR to reprocess the multiplex PCR reads, holding one entry per CDR3 protein. The data contain about 160,000 distinct CDR3 sequences, over 7.5% of them singletons. Sequenced material: blood. The receptors stem from a young woman with Graves' hyperthyroidism that later progressed to Graves' ophthalmopathy.

This clonotype was observed a handful of times. The rearrangement joins TRBV5-8 to TRBJ2-1; 7 bases are a match to TRBD2. This CDR3 region has 15 residues. The ends lost 4 bases at V and 7 bases at J; junction bases unmatched: 11. The germline gives CDR1 SGHTS, CDR2 YDEGEE. The CDR3 nucleotides are TGTGCCAGCAGCCTTACCGGGACTAATGTTAATGAGCAGTTCTTC. This gives the protein CASSLTGTNVNEQFF.

This clonotype was observed a few times. V and J are TRBV28 and TRBJ2-5, with D possibly matching TRBD2 (6 bases). Germline CDR1 and CDR2: MDHEN and SYDVKM. This CDR3 is built from 14 residues. Deletions cut 5 bases from V and 5 bases from J, with 15 bases between. The DNA for the CDR3 is TGTGCCAGCAGTCGCCGCTCCCGGGGGGAGACCCAGTACTTC. It is translated as CASSRRSRGETQYF. Combining the CDR3 with reference TRBV28 and TRBJ2-5 gives the whole variable domain DVKVTQSSRYLVKRTGEKVFLECVQDMDHENMFWYRQDPGLGLRLIYFSYDVKMKEKGDIPEGYSVSREKKERFSLILESASTNQTSMYLCASSRRSRGETQYFGPGTRLLVL.

This clonotype appeared many times. The J gene is TRBJ1-5, the V gene TRBV3-1, with a weak D call TRBD1 (5 bases). CDR1 is LGHDT, CDR2 YNNKEL, per germline (reference sequence). This CDR3 is 14 amino acids long. Trimming left V 1 base short and J 6 bases short, with 10 bases between. The CDR3 region has the DNA TGTGCCAGCAGCCAAGTCCAGGGAAGTCAGCCCCAGCATTTT. Protein: CASSQVQGSQPQHF.

The table lists this clonotype with many counts. This rearrangement joins TRBV12-3 or TRBV12-4 to TRBJ1-1; D possibly corresponds to TRBD1 (5 bases). V was trimmed by 7 bases and J by 1 base, leaving 13 bases between them. CDR3 length equals 14 residues. In DNA, the CDR3 is TGTGCCAGCACCCTATTGACAGAGAACACTGAAGCTTTCTTT. Protein: CASTLLTENTEAFF.

A note on this clonotype: A much larger clone lies a single base off, so this may be a read error. The genes are TRBV9 and TRBJ2-2; D is perhaps TRBD1 (5 bases). The last part of the DNA fits TRBJ1-1 better; the J call may be wrong. The length of the CDR3 is 14 residues. From germline, CDR1 is SGDLS and CDR2 YYNGEE. CDR3: CASSVAWGNTGAFF. CDR3 DNA sequence: TGTGCCAGCAGCGTAGCCTGGGGGAACACTGGAGCTTTCTTT.

This clonotype was recorded at least ten times. This rearrangement joins TRBV20-1 to TRBJ2-5; D is possibly TRBD1 (6 bases). CDR1 and CDR2 (germline): DFQATT, SNEGSKA (reference sequence). The ends were cut back, 0 bases at V and 5 bases at J, with 13 bases in the middle. CDR3 size: 14 residues. The CDR3 DNA follows: TGCAGTGCTAGAGAGGGTCGTGGGGGCGAGACCCAGTACTTC. Its translation: CSAREGRGGETQYF.

This clonotype occurred many times. The chain recombines TRBV27 with TRBJ1-6; D gene unclear. CDR1 is MNHEY and CDR2 is SMNVEV in the germline V gene (reference sequence). V lost 3 bases, J lost 1 base, and 7 bases lay in between. The CDR3 sequence is 15 residues long. This chain's CDR3 is CASSFEVSYNSPLHF. The CDR3 DNA reads TGTGCCAGCAGTTTCGAGGTTTCCTATAATTCACCCCTCCACTTT.

This clonotype was counted ten times or more. This rearrangement joins TRBV6-1 to TRBJ2-7, with 10 positions matching TRBD1. Losses at the gene ends were 2 bases for V and 3 bases for J; bases not matched to a gene: 4. The CDR3 has 15 amino acids. From germline, CDR1 is MNHNS and CDR2 SASEGT. CDR3 sequence: CASSEIWTGGYEQYF. The CDR3 DNA follows: TGTGCCAGCAGTGAAATCTGGACAGGGGGCTACGAGCAGTACTTC.

For this clonotype: A much larger clone sits a single nucleotide away, making a read error possible. The V call is TRBV6-1, the J call TRBJ1-3; D not resolved. The V gene's germline CDR1 is MNHNS and CDR2 SASEGT. The CDR3 consists of 15 residues. The CDR3 nucleotides are TGTGCCTGCAGTGATCGTTGGGGTGGTGGAAACACCATATATTTT. Translating it yields CACSDRWGGGNTIYF.

Turning to this clonotype: This may be a read error, as it is one base from a much larger clone. It is likely a read error, because the conserved phenylalanine at the end of the CDR3 is missing. The gene calls are TRBV10-1 and TRBJ1-3, with D tentatively TRBD1 (6 bases). This CDR3 comprises 15 residues. Germline V CDR1 and CDR2: WNHNN, SYGVQD (reference sequence). The ends were cut back, 4 bases at V and 2 bases at J, with 12 bases in the middle. The chain's CDR3 is CASSAYRDTGNTIYS. CDR3 nucleotides: TGCGCCAGCAGTGCTTACAGGGATACTGGAAACACCATATATTCT.

Ten or more counts support this clonotype. The chain carries TRBV6-1 and TRBJ2-7; TRBD1 agrees at 9 bases. The CDR3 covers 16 residues. Germline loops: CDR1 MNHNS, CDR2 SASEGT. Trimming took 5 bases from V and 4 from J; bases not matched to a gene: 12. The CDR3 sequence: CASSRRDRVSGYEQYF. As DNA, the CDR3 is TGTGCCAGCAGTCGACGGGACAGGGTAAGCGGATACGAGCAGTACTTC.

The rearrangement joins TRBV9 to TRBJ2-2, with D perhaps matching TRBD1 (5 bases). This CDR3 is 14 amino acids long. Germline CDR1 is SGDLS and CDR2 is YYNGEE. The V gene lost 1 base and the J gene lost 7 bases, with 11 bases spanning the gap. The CDR3 loop is CASSVKGLGGELFF. The DNA of the CDR3 is TGTGCCAGCAGCGTAAAGGGGTTAGGCGGGGAGCTGTTTTTT.

This clonotype was seen ten or more times. V gene TRBV19 combines with J gene TRBJ2-7; 7 positions match TRBD1. Germline V lookup: CDR1 LNHDA, CDR2 SQIVND (reference sequence). This CDR3 spans 14 amino acids. J was trimmed by 3 bases and V by 4 bases; bases with no gene match: 6. CDR3 protein: CASSRPGQNYEQYF. The CDR3, as DNA: TGTGCCAGTAGTAGACCGGGACAGAACTACGAGCAGTACTTC.

This clonotype was picked up many times. The rearrangement joins TRBV15 to TRBJ2-2, with a weak D call TRBD2 (6 bases). The germline V gene has CDR1 LNHNV and CDR2 YYDKDF (reference sequence). Between the trimmed V and J ends, which lost 2 bases and 6 bases, there was a span of 7 bases. The CDR3 sequence is 13 residues long. The CDR3 DNA reads as TGTGCCACCAGCAGAACGGGGGCCGGGGAGCTGTTTTTT. This encodes CATSRTGAGELFF.

The sample holds many counts of this clonotype. This chain links TRBV20-1 with TRBJ2-7; D is possibly TRBD2 (7 bases). V gave up 3 bases and J gave up 4 bases, with 16 bases separating them. The CDR3 length is 14 residues. Germline CDR1 is DFQATT and CDR2 is SNEGSKA (reference sequence). The CDR3 nucleotides are TGCAGTGCTAGGGGGGGGGACAACCCTTACGAGCAGTACTTC. Its translation is CSARGGDNPYEQYF.

This clonotype was counted ten times or more. The V and J genes are TRBV18 and TRBJ2-7; 12 bases are a match to TRBD2. The CDR3 length is 18 residues. CDR1 and CDR2 from the germline V gene are KGHSH and LQKENI. J lost 5 bases, V lost 0 bases, and 11 bases had no gene match. The CDR3 coding sequence is TGTGCCAGCTCACCACCCTTACGACTAGCGGGAGAAATCCACGAGCAGTACTTC. It codes for CASSPPLRLAGEIHEQYF.

This clonotype was detected many times. The chain joins TRBV13 to TRBJ2-5; 13 bases match TRBD2. V was clipped by 0 bases and J by 1 base; unmatched bases: 2. This CDR3 comprises 17 residues. Germline CDR1 reads PRHDT; CDR2 reads FYEKMQ (reference sequence). DNA for the CDR3: TGTGCCAGCAGCTTAGGTGGACTAGCGGGAGCCCAAGAGACCCAGTACTTC. Translation gives CASSLGGLAGAQETQYF.

This clonotype was counted at least ten times. The chain couples TRBV5-1 to TRBJ1-2; 9 bases match TRBD1. Germline trimming cut 2 bases from V and 6 bases from J; bases unmatched to any gene: 2. The V gene's germline CDR1 is SGHRS and CDR2 YFSETQ. The CDR3 covers 13 residues. The CDR3 sequence is CASSLRTGDGYTF. Written as DNA, the CDR3 is TGCGCCAGCAGCTTAAGGACAGGGGATGGCTACACCTTC.

Many counts were recorded for this clonotype. In DNA, the CDR3 is TGTGCCAGTAGTCTCTTACCGGGACAGGGACCGTCCTTTCCTGGAAACACCATATATTTT. Protein: CASSLLPGQGPSFPGNTIYF. This chain links TRBV19 with TRBJ1-3; 9 positions match TRBD1. CDR3 length: 20 amino acids. Germline assignment: CDR1 LNHDA and CDR2 SQIVND (reference sequence). Unmatched junction bases numbered 19, after V lost 5 bases and J lost 2 bases.

Ten or more counts support this clonotype. V gene TRBV29-1 combines with J gene TRBJ1-2; the D gene is possibly TRBD1 (6 bases). The germline CDR1 and CDR2 sequences are SQVTM and ANQGSEA. The length of the CDR3 is 10 residues. V dropped 6 bases and J dropped 8 bases, with 10 bases sitting between them. The CDR3: CSVTGQGYTF. CDR3 bases: TGCAGCGTAACAGGGCAGGGCTACACCTTC.

This clonotype has only a few counts. The chain carries TRBV7-3 and TRBJ2-1; TRBD2 agrees at 10 bases. Germline assignment: CDR1 SGHTA and CDR2 FQGTGA. The V and J ends lost 5 bases and 9 bases, in that order; junction bases with no gene match: 7. This CDR3 region has 14 residues. Written as DNA, the CDR3 is TGTGCCAGCAGCCAAATAGGACTAGCGGCTGAGCAGTTCTTC. It yields the protein CASSQIGLAAEQFF. Supplemented by reference TRBV7-3 and TRBJ2-1, the full variable domain reads GAGVSQTPSNKVTEKGKYVELRCDPISGHTALYWYRQSLGQGPEFLIYFQGTGAADDSGLPNDRFFAVRPEGSVSTLKIQRTERGDSAVYLCASSQIGLAAEQFFGPGTRLTVL.

This clonotype occurred many times. This sequence joins TRBV13 and TRBJ1-6, with D hard to call. In germline, CDR1 is PRHDT, CDR2 FYEKMQ (reference sequence). The CDR3 is made up of 18 amino acids. V lost 0 bases, J lost 8 bases, and 20 bases lay in between. The CDR3 nucleotides read TGTGCCAGCAGCTTAGGCCTAATTGAGTTTCGGCTGCATTCACCCCTCCACTTT. This encodes CASSLGLIEFRLHSPLHF.

There are many counts of this clonotype. This chain uses TRBV9 with TRBJ1-2; D is perhaps TRBD1 (5 bases). Between the trimmed V and J ends, which lost 0 bases and 8 bases, there was a span of 11 bases. The germline CDR1 and CDR2 sequences are SGDLS and YYNGEE. The CDR3 loop spans 13 amino acids. The CDR3 nucleotides are TGTGCCAGCAGCGTAGATGGGGACCGCGGCTACACCTTC. Amino acid sequence: CASSVDGDRGYTF.

This clonotype was observed many times. The chain combines TRBV6-1 with TRBJ2-1; TRBD1 is a possible D gene (7 bases). Trimming cost V 9 bases and J 4 bases, with 13 bases left between them. CDR1 MNHNS and CDR2 SASEGT come from the germline V gene. CDR3 length: 13 residues. DNA for the CDR3: TGTGCCAGTGCGGGACAGAAATACAATGAGCAGTTCTTC. It is translated as CASAGQKYNEQFF.

This clonotype was counted many times. The chain joins TRBV19 to TRBJ1-6; the match to TRBD1 covers 8 bases. This CDR3 region has 15 residues. Germline lookup yields CDR1 LNHDA and CDR2 SQIVND (reference sequence). Germline trimming cut 4 bases from V and 7 bases from J; bases unmatched to any gene: 6. The CDR3 DNA reads as TGTGCCAGTAGTACCGGACAGGGTGTAAATTCACCCCTCCACTTT. Its protein is CASSTGQGVNSPLHF.

Many counts were recorded for this clonotype. The chain uses TRBV3-1 and TRBJ1-5, with a tentative D call TRBD1 (6 bases). CDR1 is LGHDT and CDR2 is YNNKEL in the germline V gene (reference sequence). The CDR3 contains 15 residues. The ends were cut back, 0 bases at V and 2 bases at J, with 8 bases in the middle. The CDR3 spells CASSQDSGGNQPQHF. DNA of the CDR3: TGTGCCAGCAGCCAAGATTCAGGGGGCAATCAGCCCCAGCATTTT.

The gene calls are TRBV9 and TRBJ2-3; TRBD2 matches at 7 bases. The CDR3 runs to 17 residues. CDR1 and CDR2 from the germline V gene are SGDLS and YYNGEE. Germline trimming cut 1 base from V and 2 bases from J; bases unmatched to any gene: 10. CDR3 in amino acids: CASSVSRFGRDTDTQYF. CDR3 nucleotide sequence: TGTGCCAGCAGCGTAAGTCGCTTTGGGAGGGACACAGATACGCAGTATTTT.

This clonotype was counted only a few times. This CDR3 is CSARGPDYGYTF. The CDR3 nucleotides read TGCAGTGCTAGAGGGCCAGACTATGGCTACACCTTC. V usage is TRBV20-1 and J usage is TRBJ1-2; D is uncertain. The CDR3 consists of 12 residues. Germline-derived CDR1 and CDR2 are DFQATT and SNEGSKA (reference sequence). Deletions cut 1 base from V and 3 bases from J, with 6 bases between.

This clonotype was picked up many times. J is TRBJ1-4 and V is TRBV11-2; D remains ambiguous. The CDR3 length is 12 residues. Looked up from germline, CDR1 is SGHAT and CDR2 is FQNNGV. V was cut by 1 base and J by 10 bases, with 7 bases left in between. CDR3 in DNA: TGTGCCAGCAGCTTAGTGACGGGAAAACTGTTTTTT. It is translated as CASSLVTGKLFF.

This chain uses TRBV4-2 with TRBJ2-3; 11 bases match TRBD2. The CDR3 sequence is 15 residues long. Germline V gene data show CDR1 as LGHNA and CDR2 as YNFKEQ. Trimming at V came to 4 bases and at J to 11 bases, leaving 11 bases not matched to a gene. CDR3: CASSPRPGLAERQYF. The CDR3 DNA reads as TGTGCCAGCAGCCCCAGGCCGGGACTAGCGGAAAGGCAGTATTTT.

This clonotype was detected ten times or more. The chain employs TRBV27 and TRBJ2-5, with 8 bases aligning to TRBD2. Germline CDR1 reads MNHEY; CDR2 reads SMNVEV (reference sequence). This CDR3 contains 16 residues. V was pared by 2 bases and J by 5 bases, with 10 bases of the junction left unmatched. The CDR3 DNA reads as TGTGCCAGCAGTTTAGAACCCGGGGGGGTACTGGAGACCCAGTACTTC. Protein: CASSLEPGGVLETQYF.

This clonotype was counted many times. The chain couples TRBV6-1 to TRBJ1-1; 10 bases agree with TRBD1. V gave up 6 bases and J gave up 3 bases; unmatched junction bases: 4. This CDR3 has 14 amino acids. From germline, CDR1 is MNHNS and CDR2 SASEGT. The CDR3: CASSQDRGHTEAFF. For the CDR3, the DNA is TGTGCCAGCAGCCAAGACAGGGGGCACACTGAAGCTTTCTTT.